The sequence of this T cell receptor beta chain was determined in a study of cytomegalovirus exposure and HLA in healthy donors. Sequencing was performed with immunoSEQ multiplex PCR; in TCRdb, only in-frame clones are kept and a portion is missing. In the table there are a few hundred thousand clones, almost 90% of which are singletons. The sequence came from a young woman in good health and CMV-seronegative. The specimen was PBMCs.

CDR3 residues: CASSYFEVRSPLHF. CDR3 sequence (DNA): TGTGCCAGCAGTTACTTCGAGGTGCGGTCACCCCTCCACTTT. The rearrangement joins TRBV6-6 to TRBJ1-6; no clear D gene. CDR1 is MNHNY, CDR2 SVGAGI, per germline (reference sequence). The CDR3 loop spans 14 amino acids. V lost 1 base to trimming and J lost 10 bases, with 11 bases between them.